The sequence of this T cell receptor (beta chain) was determined in a study of OX40 agonist ivuxolimab in advanced cancers. This clone was observed a handful of times. The CDR3 consists of 13 residues. V lost 9 bases to trimming and J lost 8 bases, with 17 bases between them. From germline, CDR1 is SNHLY and CDR2 FYNNEI. Clones were read by immunoSEQ multiplex PCR, and TCRdb kept only the in-frame ones, dropping some. Here the sample spans 57,000 or so clones, 65% to 85% being singletons. V usage is TRBV2 and J usage is TRBJ2-1; D perhaps matches TRBD1 (5 bases). This TCR was sampled from an adult with an advanced solid tumor such as melanoma, head and neck, liver or kidney cancer. The source was CD4+ or CD8+ T cells sorted from blood, collected in a trial of the OX40 agonist ivuxolimab. The CDR3 spells CASNTDQGHEQFF. CDR3 DNA sequence: TGTGCCAGTAATACCGATCAGGGTCATGAGCAGTTCTTC.